This T cell receptor beta chain appears in the sequencing data of a study of T cells of healthy individuals. TCRdb re-called the 5' RACE reads with MiXCR, one entry per CDR3 protein. The data show tens of thousands of distinct CDR3 sequences, roughly 17% seen once. This clonotype came up many times. Unmatched junction bases numbered 4, after V lost 4 bases and J lost 3 bases. CDR3 length: 14 amino acids. Germline loops: CDR1 SGHVS, CDR2 FNYEAQ. The chain links TRBV7-6 to TRBJ1-1; TRBD1 aligns across 8 bases. The source is a human donor in good health. CDR3 in amino acids: CASSSPDRDTEAFF. The CDR3 bases are TGTGCCAGCAGCTCGCCGGACAGGGACACTGAAGCTTTCTTT.